One sample yielded the 13 T cell receptor beta chains listed below, sequenced in a study of blood T cell repertoires in COVID-19. This table comes from immunoSEQ multiplex PCR, and its TCRdb copy is limited to in-frame clones, with some not included. The repertoire holds 150,000 or so clones, about 80% seen once, with approximately 3% in the top ten. The sample taken for sequencing was PBMCs or T cells enriched from blood (not recorded which). These receptors were obtained from a woman aged 55-70 years who had recovered from COVID-19.

The chain joins TRBV19 to TRBJ2-7; D is perhaps TRBD1 (6 bases). Trimming took off 1 base at V and 3 bases at J, with 19 bases between the two ends. CDR3 length: 17 amino acids. Germline assignment: CDR1 LNHDA and CDR2 SQIVND (reference sequence). This CDR3 is CASSIGTRDTLYYEQYF. The DNA of the CDR3 is TGTGCCAGTAGTATAGGGACCCGGGACACTCTATACTACGAGCAGTACTTC. The whole variable domain, filled in from reference TRBV19 and TRBJ2-7, reads DGGITQSPKYLFRKEGQNVTLSCEQNLNHDAMYWYRQDPGQGLRLIYYSQIVNDFQKGDIAEGYSVSREKKESFPLTVTSAQKNPTAFYLCASSIGTRDTLYYEQYFGPGTRLTVT.

This chain uses TRBV14 with TRBJ2-2, with 7 bases identical to TRBD1. The germline gives CDR1 SGHDN, CDR2 FVKESK. This CDR3 contains 14 residues. J lost 7 bases, V lost 6 bases, and 8 bases had no gene match. CDR3 sequence reads: CASRRGGAGGELFF. Written as DNA, the CDR3 is TGTGCCAGCAGGAGAGGGGGCGCGGGCGGGGAGCTGTTTTTT.

This chain connects TRBV4-1 to TRBJ1-1, with a possible D match to TRBD1 (5 bases). The V gene lost 1 base and the J gene lost 0 bases, with 6 bases spanning the gap. The CDR3 consists of 14 residues. Germline CDR1 reads MGHRA; CDR2 reads YSYEKL. The CDR3 sequence: CASSQAGLNTEAFF. Here the CDR3 DNA reads TGCGCCAGCAGCCAAGCAGGGTTGAACACTGAAGCTTTCTTT.

In DNA, the CDR3 is TGTGCCAGCAGTGGGGCGGACAGGGATCAGCCCCAGCATTTT. It specifies CASSGADRDQPQHF. The genes are TRBV2 and TRBJ1-5, with 8 bases matching TRBD1. Per germline, CDR1 SNHLY and CDR2 FYNNEI. V trimming: 4 bases; J trimming: 5 bases; junction bases outside the gene matches: 4. This CDR3 region has 14 residues.

The chain joins TRBV30 to TRBJ1-4, with 9 bases fitting TRBD1. The J segment lost 8 bases and the V segment lost 1 base, leaving 5 bases of the junction unmatched. Germline lookup yields CDR1 GTSNPN and CDR2 SVGIG (reference sequence). The CDR3 runs 14 residues. The CDR3 protein is CAWSATGGDEKLFF. The CDR3 DNA sequence: TGTGCCTGGAGTGCGACAGGGGGGGACGAAAAACTGTTTTTT.

The chain employs TRBV10-3 and TRBJ2-1; maybe TRBD2 (6 bases). The V end lost 8 bases, the J end lost 4 bases, and 18 bases lay between the germline ends. Germline V gene data show CDR1 as ENHRY and CDR2 as SYGVKD. The CDR3 runs to 15 residues. The CDR3 bases are TGTGCCATCCAAACAGGCCCGGGGGATTACAATGAGCAGTTCTTC. Its translation: CAIQTGPGDYNEQFF.

The gene calls are TRBV10-3 and TRBJ1-2; D is undetermined. V was pared by 4 bases and J by 6 bases, with 9 bases between. Looked up from germline, CDR1 is ENHRY and CDR2 is SYGVKD. The CDR3 has 12 amino acids. The CDR3 loop is CAISGFFDGYTF. The DNA of the CDR3 is TGTGCCATCAGTGGTTTCTTCGATGGCTACACCTTC.

V and J are TRBV25-1 and TRBJ1-2, with D hard to call. The germline V gene has CDR1 MGHDK and CDR2 SYGVNS. V was shortened by 2 bases and J by 1 base, with 5 bases between the two germline ends. The CDR3 has 13 residues. In DNA, the CDR3 is TGTGCCAGCAGTGAAAGCTTTAACTATGGCTACACCTTC. It specifies CASSESFNYGYTF.

This chain joins TRBV27 and TRBJ2-2, with a weak D call TRBD1 (5 bases). The V gene lost 2 bases and the J gene lost 5 bases, with 12 bases spanning the gap. CDR3 length: 15 amino acids. Looked up from germline, CDR1 is MNHEY and CDR2 is SMNVEV (reference sequence). The DNA for the CDR3 is TGTGCCAGCAGTTTACTCCGGACAAAGACCGGGGAGCTGTTTTTT. Residues: CASSLLRTKTGELFF.

CDR3 coding DNA: TGTGCCAGCAGTCAATACGGACAGTTGAACACTGAAGCTTTCTTT. Encoded protein: CASSQYGQLNTEAFF. The chain joins TRBV9 to TRBJ1-1, with a possible D match to TRBD1 (6 bases). The CDR3 has 15 amino acids. The germline gives CDR1 SGDLS, CDR2 YYNGEE. V gave up 5 bases and J gave up 0 bases, with 14 bases separating them.

The chain uses TRBV13 and TRBJ1-6; TRBD1 aligns across 7 bases. Germline V gene lookup returns CDR1 PRHDT and CDR2 FYEKMQ (reference sequence). Losses at the gene ends were 3 bases for V and 6 bases for J; bases not matched to a gene: 8. The CDR3 sequence is 16 residues long. The CDR3 is CASSFGGAGGNSPLHF. The CDR3 DNA is TGTGCCAGCAGCTTCGGGGGGGCAGGGGGTAATTCACCCCTCCACTTT.

The rearrangement uses TRBV18 and TRBJ1-5; TRBD1 might be the D (5 bases). V lost 1 base and J 3 bases, leaving 10 bases between the germline ends. The CDR3 is made up of 15 amino acids. Germline assignment: CDR1 KGHSH and CDR2 LQKENI. CDR3 bases: TGTGCCAGCTCACCACAGGGACTTAACAATCAGCCCCAGCATTTT. It yields the protein CASSPQGLNNQPQHF.

The rearrangement uses TRBV6-6 and TRBJ1-5, with D perhaps TRBD1 (6 bases). V dropped 7 bases and J dropped 0 bases, with 13 bases sitting between them. Germline CDR1 MNHNY, CDR2 SVGAGI (reference sequence). The CDR3 spans 15 residues. CDR3 in DNA: TGTGCCAGCAAGGACAGCCCTTATAGCAATCAGCCCCAGCATTTT. Translated, it gives CASKDSPYSNQPQHF.